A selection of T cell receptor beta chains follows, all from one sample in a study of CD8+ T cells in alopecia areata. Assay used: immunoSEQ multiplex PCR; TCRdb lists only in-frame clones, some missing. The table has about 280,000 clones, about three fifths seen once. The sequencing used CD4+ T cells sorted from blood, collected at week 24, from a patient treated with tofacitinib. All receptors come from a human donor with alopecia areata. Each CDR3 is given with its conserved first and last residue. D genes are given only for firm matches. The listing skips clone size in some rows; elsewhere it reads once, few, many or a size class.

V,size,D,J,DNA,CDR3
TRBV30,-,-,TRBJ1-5,TGTGCCTGGAGTAGTTTTAGCAATCAGCCCCAGCATTTT,CAWSSFSNQPQHF
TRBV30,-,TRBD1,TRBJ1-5,TGTGCCTGGAGCCACATACGACAGGGTAGCTTTCAGCCCCAGCATTTT,CAWSHIRQGSFQPQHF
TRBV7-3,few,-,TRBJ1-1,TGTGCCAGCAGCTTAGTATCAACCACTGAAGCTTTCTTT,CASSLVSTTEAFF
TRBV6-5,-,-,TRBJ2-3,TGTGCCAGCAGTTACAACCGAGGCGCTGATACGCAGTATTTT,CASSYNRGADTQYF
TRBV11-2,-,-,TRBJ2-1,TGTGCCAGCAGCCCCCGCCTCTCAGGGAACAATGAGCAGTTCTTC,CASSPRLSGNNEQFF
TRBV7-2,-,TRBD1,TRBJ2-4,TGTGCCAGCAGCGGGACAGGAGTAAAAAACATTCAGTACTTC,CASSGTGVKNIQYF
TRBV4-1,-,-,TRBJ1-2,TGCGCCAGCAGCCAAGGGTCAAGGGTTGGCTACACCTTC,CASSQGSRVGYTF
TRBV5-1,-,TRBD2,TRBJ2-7,TGCGCCAGCAGCCCGGTACTAGCGGGGGGCCCGTCGTGGTACTTC,CASSPVLAGGPSWYF
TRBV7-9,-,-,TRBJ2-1,TGTGCCAGCAGCCCTACAGGGATCGCCTACAATGAGCAGTTCTTC,CASSPTGIAYNEQFF
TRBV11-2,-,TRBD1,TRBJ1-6,TGTGCCAGCAGCTTAGGGGACAGGGGTCTCGGTTCACCCCTCCACTTT,CASSLGDRGLGSPLHF
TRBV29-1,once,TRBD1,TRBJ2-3,TGCAGCGTTGGGGACGGGACAGCAGATACGCAGTATTTT,CSVGDGTADTQYF
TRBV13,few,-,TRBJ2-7,TGTGCCAGCAGCTTAGCAGCCTTGGAGACCTACGAGCAGTACTTC,CASSLAALETYEQYF
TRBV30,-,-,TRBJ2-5,TGTGCCTGGAGTGTACGGGGCGGGGAGACCCAGTACTTC,CAWSVRGGETQYF
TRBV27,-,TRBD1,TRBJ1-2,TGTGCCAGCAGTTTATCTACAGGGGTGGATACTGGCTACACCTTC,CASSLSTGVDTGYTF
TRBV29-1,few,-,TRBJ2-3,TGCAGCGTTGAAGATCGGCGTACCACAGATACGCAGTATTTT,CSVEDRRTTDTQYF
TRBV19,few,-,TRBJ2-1,TGTGCCAGTAATCCGGGAGTGAGCTCCTACAATGAGCAGTTCTTC,CASNPGVSSYNEQFF
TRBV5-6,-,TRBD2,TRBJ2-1,TGTGCCACCAGACTAGCGGGTTACAATGAGCAGTTCTTC,CATRLAGYNEQFF
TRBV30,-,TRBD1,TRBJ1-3,TGTGCCTGGAGGATTGGACAGGCCTCTGGAAACACCATATATTTT,CAWRIGQASGNTIYF
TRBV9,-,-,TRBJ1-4,TGTGCCAGCAGCGTAGGAGGGTCCGAAAAACTGTTTTTT,CASSVGGSEKLFF
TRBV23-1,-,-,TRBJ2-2,TGCGCCAGCAGTCACCCGCGAATTACCGGGGAGCTGTTTTTT,CASSHPRITGELFF
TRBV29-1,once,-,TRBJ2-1,TGCAGCGTTGTAAGCAGGGTGGCCTACAATGAGCAGTTCTTC,CSVVSRVAYNEQFF
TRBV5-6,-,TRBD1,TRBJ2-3,TGTGCCAGCAGACCCGACAGGGCTGCGGTCCCAGATACGCAGTATTTT,CASRPDRAAVPDTQYF
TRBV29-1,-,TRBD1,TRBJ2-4,TGCAGCGTGCAAGGGGACAGTCTAGCCAAAAACATTCAGTACTTC,CSVQGDSLAKNIQYF
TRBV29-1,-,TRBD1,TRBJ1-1,TGCAGCGTTGAGGGCAGGGGGTACACTGAAGCTTTCTTT,CSVEGRGYTEAFF
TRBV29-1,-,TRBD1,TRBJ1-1,TGCAGCGTTAAGATAGGACAGGGGAACACTGAAGCTTTCTTT,CSVKIGQGNTEAFF
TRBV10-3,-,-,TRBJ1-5,TGTGCCATCAGCCCCGGGAATCAGCCCCAGCATTTT,CAISPGNQPQHF
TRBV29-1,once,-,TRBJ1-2,TGCAGCGTTGTTGTGGGGGCCTATGGCTACACCTTC,CSVVVGAYGYTF
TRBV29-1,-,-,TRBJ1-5,TGCAGCGTTGCAGGGGACGGAGACTTTAATCAGCCCCAGCATTTT,CSVAGDGDFNQPQHF
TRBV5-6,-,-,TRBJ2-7,TGTGCCAGCAGCAGACCACCGGGACGTCAGTTCCCTAGCGAGCAGTACTTC,CASSRPPGRQFPSEQYF
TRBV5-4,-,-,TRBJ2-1,TGTGCCAGCAGCCACTCAAATGAGCAGTTCTTC,CASSHSNEQFF
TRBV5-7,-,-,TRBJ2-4,TGTGCCAGCAGCTCACGGGGCGTCGGGGCCAAAAACATTCAGTACTTC,CASSSRGVGAKNIQYF
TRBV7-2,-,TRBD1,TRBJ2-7,TGTGCCAGCAGCTCGGACAGGGGGCCCTACGAGCAGTACTTC,CASSSDRGPYEQYF
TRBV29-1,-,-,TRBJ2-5,TGCAGCGTTGAAGAATCAGTAGGAACCCAGTACTTC,CSVEESVGTQYF
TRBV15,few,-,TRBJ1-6,TGTGCCACCAGCAGAGGACAGGATTCACCCCTCCACTTT,CATSRGQDSPLHF
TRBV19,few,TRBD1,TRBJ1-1,TGTGCCAGTAGGAACAGGGACAGGGGGAACACTGAAGCTTTCTTT,CASRNRDRGNTEAFF
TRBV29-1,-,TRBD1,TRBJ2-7,TGCAGCGTTGAGAAACAGGGGATTGGAGTTTACGAGCAGTACTTC,CSVEKQGIGVYEQYF
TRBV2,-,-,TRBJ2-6,TGTGCCAGCAGTGAGAGGGCCAACGTCCTGACTTTC,CASSERANVLTF
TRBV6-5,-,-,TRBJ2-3,TGTGCCACCAGGTGGGGCCACACAGATACGCAGTATTTT,CATRWGHTDTQYF
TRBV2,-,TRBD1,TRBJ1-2,TGTGCCAGCAGACCGGGACAGAGTATTTATGGCTACACCTTC,CASRPGQSIYGYTF
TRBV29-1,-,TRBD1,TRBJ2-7,TGCAGCGTTGAGAGCAGGGGGATTGCCTACGAGCAGTACTTC,CSVESRGIAYEQYF
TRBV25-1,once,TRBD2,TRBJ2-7,TGTGCCAGCAGTGAATCGGGAGGAGCCCCCTACGAGCAGTACTTC,CASSESGGAPYEQYF
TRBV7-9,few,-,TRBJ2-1,TGTGCCAGCAGCTTAGGACAGGGAGGGTACAATGAGCAGTTCTTC,CASSLGQGGYNEQFF
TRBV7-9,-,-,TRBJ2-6,TGTGCCAGCAGCTTAAACGCGGATGGGGCCAACGTCCTGACTTTC,CASSLNADGANVLTF
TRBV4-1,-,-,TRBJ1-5,TGCGCCAGCAGCCAAGAAGGGGATCAGCCCCAGCATTTT,CASSQEGDQPQHF
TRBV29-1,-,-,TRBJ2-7,TGCAGCATCGGGGAGAGAAACGAGCAGTACTTC,CSIGERNEQYF
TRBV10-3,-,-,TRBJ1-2,TGTGCCATCAGTGAGGAGGGAGGGTTAAATGGCTACACCTTC,CAISEEGGLNGYTF
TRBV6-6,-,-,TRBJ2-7,TGTGCCAGCAGTTACTCAAAAACGACTAGCGAGCAGTACTTC,CASSYSKTTSEQYF
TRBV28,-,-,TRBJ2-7,TGTGCCAGCAGTATAGGGCGGCCCTACGAGCAGTACTTC,CASSIGRPYEQYF
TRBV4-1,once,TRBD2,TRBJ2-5,TGCGCCAGCAGCACCACCGGGACTAGCCCCCAAGAGACCCAGTACTTC,CASSTTGTSPQETQYF
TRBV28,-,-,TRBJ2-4,TGTGCCAGCAGTATGCACGCCAAAAACATTCAGTACTTC,CASSMHAKNIQYF
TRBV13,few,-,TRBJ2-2,TGTGCCAGCAGCTATCGATCCACCGGGGAGCTGTTTTTT,CASSYRSTGELFF
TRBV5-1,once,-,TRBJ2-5,TGCGCCAGCAGCTCCGGACAGACCAACGTACAAGAGACCCAGTACTTC,CASSSGQTNVQETQYF